The following is a TCR beta chain sequence with its context. What this receptor recognizes is not known. One base away there is no much larger clone; base qualities are not given. Additional DNA sequences in this sample encode the identical CDR3. Including the terminal cysteine and phenylalanine, the CDR3 comprises 13 residues. Here the CDR3 DNA is all that survives: 39 bases in frame from base 1. Trimming removed 1 base from V and 3 bases from J, leaving 6 bases between the germline ends. Based on the germline V gene, the CDR1 and CDR2 sequences are KGHSH and LQKENI. Enrolling through a virtual design, the prospective study's participants ranged in age from roughly 18 to 95 years and lived across some 23 United States geographic areas. To assign participants to cohorts, the prospective study relied on clinical history that participants themselves reported in a screening survey and a study questionnaire. In the prospective study, mobile phlebotomists collected whole blood, serum and a nasopharyngeal or oropharyngeal swab from each participant. Additional blood draws and questionnaires over an approximately 2-month period could optionally be provided by prospective study participants. Prospective study blood samples were shipped either frozen or at room temperature before DNA extraction.

These data originate in a study of blood T cell repertoires in COVID-19 (dated by TCRdb to 2019 to 2021). In the study overall: The collaborator samples originated in the United States, Italy and Spain and spanned the acute and convalescent phases of COVID-19. The prospective study material was composed of cDNA or gDNA derived from T cells, B-cell-depleted T cells, or PBMCs. Deeply sampled blood TCRbeta repertoires from subjects exposed to, actively infected with, or recovered from COVID-19 were included in the dataset. Where available, HLA class I and class II types were obtained from metadata supplied by the sample provider rather than from assay-based typing. A de-identified subject ID, COVID-19 status, age in years and sex were almost always included in the sample metadata. The repertoires were released in a freely available public database meant as a resource for research on the immune response to SARS-CoV-2. Samples were obtained from the ongoing ImmuneRACE study (first 160 participants) and from about 1,300 subjects provided by 6 global collaborators.

Broad study findings and their caveats: The amount of clinical and demographic metadata varied by source and participant and was provided uncurated.

TCRbeta CDR3 regions were amplified from genomic DNA using the immunoSEQ Assay, a bias-controlled multiplex PCR. In the source study's methods: The number of nucleated cells in each sample was estimated by amplification of reference gene primers within the assay. To quantify the absolute abundance of each unique TCRbeta CDR3 rearrangement, sequence reads were collapsed and filtered. For each sample, productive Simpson clonality was calculated by taking the square root of Simpson's diversity index across productive rearrangements. As stored in TCRdb, this immuneACCESS dataset retains in-frame rearrangements with V and J assigned. A fraction of the clones does not appear; measured against another copy, unresolved V genes explain less than half of the discrepancy, and the remainder lacks a known reason. From that table come the V and J calls and clone size; the DNA was used to work out D and trimming. Across this sample there are roughly 250,000 clones, with roughly 88% seen only once. The top ten hold over 2% of the sample.

The sequence came from a woman aged 40 to 49 with acute COVID-19. Here the chain combines TRBV18 and TRBJ1-1; TRBD1 is possibly the D segment (6 matching bases). Sequencing input: PBMCs or T cells enriched from blood (not recorded which). The DNA sequence reads TGTGCCAGCTCACCACAGGGGGACACTGAAGCTTTCTTT. This yields the protein CASSPQGDTEAFF.